This passage covers 20 T cell receptor beta chains from one sample sequenced in a study of shared clonotypes between healthy human individuals. The protocol was immunoSEQ multiplex PCR, while the TCRdb copy is restricted to in-frame clones and leaves out a portion. The repertoire consists of under 2.5 million clones, with 85% to 95% occurring once and the leading ten covering roughly 0.34%. The sample comprised naive CD4+ T cells from PBMCs. The subset is: CD45RA+ positively selected. Every receptor here comes from a young man in good health. Some clones in this sample may be carry-over from other donors' samples.

This chain joins TRBV9 and TRBJ2-3, with D possibly matching TRBD2 (6 bases). Germline V CDR1 and CDR2: SGDLS, YYNGEE. The CDR3 contains 19 residues. Trimming removed 4 bases at V and 8 bases at J, with 32 bases between. This chain's CDR3 is CASSSGGEPGLKRVGTQYF. DNA of the CDR3: TGTGCCAGCAGCTCCGGTGGGGAACCGGGACTCAAAAGGGTGGGTACGCAGTATTTT.

The chain links TRBV18 to TRBJ2-3, with 9 bases identical to TRBD2. Germline V gene lookup returns CDR1 KGHSH and CDR2 LQKENI. With 0 bases clipped from V and 7 bases from J, the junction kept 11 bases outside the gene matches. This CDR3 has 17 amino acids. The CDR3 region has the DNA TGTGCCAGCTCACCACCATCAGGCGGGAGGGCCGTAAATACGCAGTATTTT. Translation gives CASSPPSGGRAVNTQYF.

This rearrangement joins TRBV18 to TRBJ1-1; 8 nucleotides align to TRBD1. Germline loops: CDR1 KGHSH, CDR2 LQKENI. The trim removed 3 bases at V and 2 bases at J, leaving 5 bases unmatched. This CDR3 comprises 15 residues. The CDR3 loop is CASSPGQATNTEAFF. In DNA, the CDR3 is TGTGCCAGCTCACCGGGACAGGCTACCAACACTGAAGCTTTCTTT. Looking up the rest from reference TRBV18 and TRBJ1-1 gives the full variable domain: NAGVMQNPRHLVRRRGQEARLRCSPMKGHSHVYWYRQLPEEGLKFMVYLQKENIIDESGMPKERFSAEFPKEGPSILRIQQVVRGDSAAYFCASSPGQATNTEAFFGQGTRLTVV.

With respect to this clone: The junction departs from germline at one end; a sequencing error may be responsible. The V call is TRBV10-1, the J call TRBJ2-7; D not resolved. Germline V gives CDR1 WNHNN, CDR2 SYGVQD (reference sequence). This CDR3 spans 13 amino acids. The CDR3 here is CASSESIGKFPHF. DNA for the CDR3: TGCGCCAGCAGTGAGTCGATAGGGAAGTTCCCGCACTTC.

The chain is built from TRBV19 and TRBJ2-5; possible D gene TRBD2, 5 bases. In germline, CDR1 is LNHDA, CDR2 SQIVND (reference sequence). V lost 3 bases, J lost 6 bases, and 8 bases lay in between. There are 12 residues in the CDR3. CDR3 nucleotide sequence: TGTGCCAGTAGTATGCGGGCCAAGACCCAGTACTTC. Its translation is CASSMRAKTQYF.

The V call is TRBV19, the J call TRBJ1-2; TRBD1 matches 9 bases. Germline V gene lookup returns CDR1 LNHDA and CDR2 SQIVND (reference sequence). This CDR3 contains 15 residues. The V gene end was trimmed by 5 bases and the J gene end by 2 bases; junction bases not matched to a gene: 6. The CDR3 sequence is CASSPGTGMNYGYTF. The CDR3 bases are TGTGCCAGTAGTCCCGGGACAGGGATGAACTATGGCTACACCTTC.

This clone was picked up a small number of times. The sample holds other DNA sequences that translate to the same CDR3. The chain uses TRBV28 and TRBJ1-5, with TRBD1 identical over 8 bases. This CDR3 is built from 13 residues. V shed 5 bases, J shed 4 bases, and the junction held 1 base outside the gene matches. The germline gives CDR1 MDHEN, CDR2 SYDVKM. CDR3 amino acids: CASSRQGNQPQHF. CDR3 sequence (DNA): TGTGCCAGCAGTCGACAGGGGAATCAGCCCCAGCATTTT.

In regard to this clone: The same CDR3 can be traced to other DNA sequences in this sample. The genes are TRBV28 and TRBJ1-5, with D unresolved. The CDR3 contains 12 residues. Per the germline V gene, CDR1 is MDHEN and CDR2 is SYDVKM. V was shortened by 5 bases and J by 6 bases, with 8 bases between the two germline ends. CDR3 in DNA: TGTGCCAGCAGTCCTCGGGGTCAGCCCCAGCATTTT. Translated: CASSPRGQPQHF.

V is TRBV28 and J is TRBJ2-6; D gene ambiguous. The CDR3 contains 18 residues. Germline assignment: CDR1 MDHEN and CDR2 SYDVKM. The ends were cut back, 9 bases at V and 2 bases at J, with 23 bases in the middle. CDR3 residues: CASSPNGEKGAGANVLTF. In nucleotides, the CDR3 is TGTGCCAGTAGTCCTAACGGTGAGAAGGGTGCTGGGGCCAACGTCCTGACTTTC.

Turning to this clone: Germline and junction disagree at one end, which may indicate a read error. This chain connects TRBV5-1 to TRBJ2-1, with 8 bases fitting TRBD1. The CDR3 has 13 amino acids. Germline assignment: CDR1 SGHRS and CDR2 YFSETQ. CDR3 nucleotides: TGCGCCAGCAGCTATGACAGGGGTAGGGTCCCGCTCTTC. Its protein is CASSYDRGRVPLF. The full variable domain, its missing parts supplied by reference TRBV5-1 and TRBJ2-1, is KAGVTQTPRYLIKTRGQQVTLSCSPISGHRSVSWYQQTPGQGLQFLFEYFSETQRNKGNFPGRFSGRQFSNSRSEMNVSTLELGDSALYLCASSYDRGRVPLFGPGTRLTVL.

The table lists this clone with a count of one. The V and J genes are TRBV18 and TRBJ2-7; 9 bases are shared with TRBD2. J was trimmed by 6 bases and V by 0 bases; bases with no gene match: 9. Germline assignment: CDR1 KGHSH and CDR2 LQKENI. This CDR3 has 16 residues. The CDR3 reads CASSPPQGLALSEQYF. The CDR3 DNA follows: TGTGCCAGCTCACCACCACAGGGACTAGCATTATCCGAGCAGTACTTC.

The V and J genes are TRBV6-5 and TRBJ1-2, with D possibly matching TRBD1 (6 bases). This CDR3 spans 15 amino acids. In germline, CDR1 is MNHEY, CDR2 SVGAGI. Trimming removed 6 bases at V and 7 bases at J, with 21 bases between. CDR3 nucleotides: TGTGCCAGCAGCACCAGTGGCAGGGGCTATGGTGGCTACACCTTC. Protein sequence: CASSTSGRGYGGYTF.

The rearrangement links TRBV5-1 to TRBJ2-1; possibly TRBD2 for D (5 bases). The CDR3 has 15 amino acids. Germline CDR1 SGHRS, CDR2 YFSETQ. Trimming pared 2 bases from V and 5 bases from J, leaving 14 bases between. DNA for the CDR3: TGCGCCAGCAGCTTCATGGGCGGGCCTAACAATGAGCAGTTCTTC. This encodes CASSFMGGPNNEQFF.

V gene TRBV9 combines with J gene TRBJ2-1; 10 bases line up with TRBD2. Per the germline V gene, CDR1 is SGDLS and CDR2 is YYNGEE. The CDR3 consists of 15 residues. J was trimmed by 6 bases and V by 3 bases; bases with no gene match: 6. This chain's CDR3 is CASSATSGFGNEQFF. The CDR3 coding sequence is TGTGCCAGCAGCGCGACTAGCGGGTTTGGCAATGAGCAGTTCTTC. Full variable domain (rest looked up from reference TRBV9 and TRBJ2-1): DSGVTQTPKHLITATGQRVTLRCSPRSGDLSVYWYQQSLDQGLQFLIQYYNGEERAKGNILERFSAQQFPDLHSELNLSSLELGDSALYFCASSATSGFGNEQFFGPGTRLTVL.

V gene TRBV9 combines with J gene TRBJ2-1; TRBD2 matches 9 bases. Germline-derived CDR1 and CDR2 are SGDLS and YYNGEE. The CDR3 length is 16 residues. The ends lost 1 base at V and 2 bases at J; junction bases unmatched: 4. The chain's CDR3 is CASSVRGGGPYNEQFF. DNA of the CDR3: TGTGCCAGCAGCGTACGCGGGGGGGGCCCCTACAATGAGCAGTTCTTC.

The V call is TRBV12-2, the J call TRBJ2-1; the table's D call, TRBD2, was not checked against the DNA. TRBV12-2 is described as a pseudogene. This CDR3 has 17 amino acids. CDR3 DNA: TGTGCAAGTCGCTCGACCCCGCGGGAGGTTATCCACAATGAGCAGTTCTTC. Its protein is CASRSTPREVIHNEQFF.

V is TRBV2 and J is TRBJ1-2; no reliable D call. The CDR3 is 12 residues long. V was trimmed by 7 bases and J by 9 bases, leaving 15 bases between them. Germline lookup yields CDR1 SNHLY and CDR2 FYNNEI. This CDR3 is CASNQFSSSYTF. The CDR3 coding sequence is TGTGCCAGCAATCAATTTTCAAGTAGCTACACCTTC.

The J gene is TRBJ1-2, the V gene TRBV19; no firm D call. The CDR3 is 13 amino acids. V lost 4 bases to trimming and J lost 4 bases, with 10 bases between them. Germline lookup yields CDR1 LNHDA and CDR2 SQIVND (reference sequence). The CDR3 here is CASSTPLGYGYTF. The CDR3 DNA is TGTGCCAGTAGTACCCCCCTGGGCTATGGCTACACCTTC. The full variable domain, in which reference TRBV19 and TRBJ1-2 provide the parts outside the CDR3, is DGGITQSPKYLFRKEGQNVTLSCEQNLNHDAMYWYRQDPGQGLRLIYYSQIVNDFQKGDIAEGYSVSREKKESFPLTVTSAQKNPTAFYLCASSTPLGYGYTFGSGTRLTVV.

This clone was picked up a small number of times. The CDR3 sequence is CASSGHDRGGYTF. CDR3 DNA: TGTGCCAGCAGTGGTCATGACAGGGGCGGCTACACCTTC. The chain links TRBV25-1 to TRBJ1-2; TRBD1 matches at 8 bases. In germline, CDR1 is MGHDK, CDR2 SYGVNS. Trimming took 4 bases from V and 8 from J; bases not matched to a gene: 6. The CDR3 has 13 residues.

The chain combines TRBV27 with TRBJ1-4; perhaps TRBD1 as D (5 bases). V shed 5 bases and J shed 8 bases, with 12 bases lying between them. CDR3 size: 13 residues. Germline loops: CDR1 MNHEY, CDR2 SMNVEV (reference sequence). The DNA for the CDR3 is TGTGCCAGCAGTCCGAAGGGGAGGGAAAAACTGTTTTTT. Translation: CASSPKGREKLFF.